This passage covers 4 T cell receptor beta chains from one sample sequenced in a study of human T cells and chemical hapten exposure. Each CDR3 protein is one row after TCRdb ran MiXCR on the RACE reads. The repertoire holds about 50,000 distinct CDR3 sequences, with 4.3% as singletons. Stated time point: healthy volunteer bleed at 2 weeks. Extraction yielded total RNA from whole blood (unfractionated). The sequencing input was whole blood. The receptors were sampled from a female donor in good health. Some clones in this sample may be carry-over from other donors' samples.

V and J are TRBV19 and TRBJ2-6; tentative D call: TRBD2 (6 bases). The CDR3 is 20 residues long. Germline V lookup: CDR1 LNHDA, CDR2 SQIVND (reference sequence). V was pared by 5 bases and J by 1 base, with 24 bases between. In nucleotides, the CDR3 is TGTGCCAGTAGTGGCCGGGGGACCCAAACGCATCAATCTGGGGCCAACGTCCTGACTTTC. Translation gives CASSGRGTQTHQSGANVLTF.

At least ten counts were recorded for this clonotype. The chain recombines TRBV27 with TRBJ2-5, with no clear D. Germline CDR1 MNHEY, CDR2 SMNVEV (reference sequence). The CDR3 length is 13 residues. Trimming shortened V by 3 bases and J by 2 bases, and 7 bases separated the two germline ends. CDR3 DNA: TGTGCCAGCAGTTTCGGCTTTCAAGAGACCCAGTACTTC. This sequence encodes CASSFGFQETQYF.

This clonotype was counted a few times. V usage is TRBV6-2 or TRBV6-3 and J usage is TRBJ2-3, with D tentatively TRBD1 (5 bases). Germline V gene data show CDR1 as MNHEY and CDR2 as SVGEGT. The V and J ends lost 8 bases and 9 bases respectively, with 9 bases between them. This CDR3 is 10 amino acids long. The CDR3 DNA follows: TGTGCCAGCTCAGGGATCACGCAGTATTTT. This gives the protein CASSGITQYF.

This clonotype was observed many times. The chain recombines TRBV4-3 with TRBJ1-4; D not resolved. V was pared by 0 bases and J by 4 bases, with 9 bases between. Looked up from germline, CDR1 is LGHNA and CDR2 is YSLEER. The CDR3 loop spans 15 amino acids. The CDR3 loop reads CASSQDRHRNEKLFF. DNA for the CDR3: TGCGCCAGCAGCCAAGATCGCCACCGTAATGAAAAACTGTTTTTT.